Following are 3 T cell receptor beta chains from one sample sequenced in a study of read filtering for tumor transcriptome and immune sequencing. Molecular barcoded adaptors covering alpha/delta and beta/gamma chains were used on around 370 ng RNA. A single record per CDR3 protein comes from TCRdb applying MiXCR to the reads. The sample has 60,000 to 80,000 distinct CDR3 sequences, 14% seen once. Sample: a population of CD138-negative cells sorted from bone marrow. The receptor set was obtained from a donor aged 40 or older with multiple myeloma.

This clonotype was observed many times. CDR3 coding DNA: TGTGCCAGCAGCCCGCCCGGGACTAGCGGGAGGTACAATGAGCAGTTCTTC. Residues: CASSPPGTSGRYNEQFF. This chain connects TRBV13 to TRBJ2-1; 15 bases agree with TRBD2. Trimming took 5 bases from V and 4 from J; bases not matched to a gene: 6. Germline V lookup: CDR1 PRHDT, CDR2 FYEKMQ (reference sequence). The CDR3 runs 17 residues.

This clonotype has at least ten counts. V gene TRBV7-3 combines with J gene TRBJ2-1; tentative D call: TRBD1 (5 bases). The CDR3 totals 15 residues. Germline values: CDR1 SGHTA, CDR2 FQGTGA. Trimming took 1 base from V and 2 from J, leaving 9 bases between them. CDR3 bases: TGTGCCAGCAGCTTAAGGGGCGACCCCTACAATGAGCAGTTCTTC. The encoded protein is CASSLRGDPYNEQFF. Variable domain in full (rest from reference TRBV7-3 and TRBJ2-1): GAGVSQTPSNKVTEKGKYVELRCDPISGHTALYWYRQSLGQGPEFLIYFQGTGAADDSGLPNDRFFAVRPEGSVSTLKIQRTERGDSAVYLCASSLRGDPYNEQFFGPGTRLTVL.

This clonotype came up many times. The chain recombines TRBV20-1 with TRBJ2-1, with TRBD2 matching 11 bases. The V gene end was trimmed by 6 bases and the J gene end by 2 bases; junction bases not matched to a gene: 6. The germline V gene has CDR1 DFQATT and CDR2 SNEGSKA (reference sequence). This CDR3 comprises 15 residues. The CDR3 region has the DNA TGCAGTGCCCCCCTGACTAGCGGGGCCTACAATGAGCAGTTCTTC. This encodes CSAPLTSGAYNEQFF.